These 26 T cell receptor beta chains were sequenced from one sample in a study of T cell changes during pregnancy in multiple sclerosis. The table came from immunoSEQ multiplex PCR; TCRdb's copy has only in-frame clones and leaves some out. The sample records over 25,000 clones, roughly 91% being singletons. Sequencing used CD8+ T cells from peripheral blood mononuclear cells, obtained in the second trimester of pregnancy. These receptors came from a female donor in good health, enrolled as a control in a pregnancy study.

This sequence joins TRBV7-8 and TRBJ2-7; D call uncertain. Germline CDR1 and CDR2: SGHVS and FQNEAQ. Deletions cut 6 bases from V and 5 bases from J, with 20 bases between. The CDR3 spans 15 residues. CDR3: CASSSTPRGFHEQYF. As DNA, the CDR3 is TGTGCCAGCAGTTCGACCCCGAGAGGTTTCCACGAGCAGTACTTC.

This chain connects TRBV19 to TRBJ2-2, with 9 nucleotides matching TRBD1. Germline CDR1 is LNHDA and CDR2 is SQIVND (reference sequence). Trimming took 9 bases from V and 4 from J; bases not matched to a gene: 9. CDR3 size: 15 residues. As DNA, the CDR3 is TGTGCCAGCCGACGGACAGGGGCGGCCACCGGGGAGCTGTTTTTT. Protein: CASRRTGAATGELFF. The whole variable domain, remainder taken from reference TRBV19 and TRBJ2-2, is DGGITQSPKYLFRKEGQNVTLSCEQNLNHDAMYWYRQDPGQGLRLIYYSQIVNDFQKGDIAEGYSVSREKKESFPLTVTSAQKNPTAFYLCASRRTGAATGELFFGEGSRLTVL.

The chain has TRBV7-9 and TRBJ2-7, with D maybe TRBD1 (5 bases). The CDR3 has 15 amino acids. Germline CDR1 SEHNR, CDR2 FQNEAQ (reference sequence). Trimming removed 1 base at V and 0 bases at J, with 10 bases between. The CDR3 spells CASSLGSGPSYEQYF. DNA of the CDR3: TGTGCCAGCAGCTTAGGGTCAGGGCCCTCCTACGAGCAGTACTTC.

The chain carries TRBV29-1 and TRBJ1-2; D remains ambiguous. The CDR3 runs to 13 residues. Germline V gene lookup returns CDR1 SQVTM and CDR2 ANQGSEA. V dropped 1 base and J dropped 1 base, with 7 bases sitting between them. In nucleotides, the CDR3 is TGCAGCGTTGAAGGGCGGCTTAACTATGGCTACACCTTC. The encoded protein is CSVEGRLNYGYTF.

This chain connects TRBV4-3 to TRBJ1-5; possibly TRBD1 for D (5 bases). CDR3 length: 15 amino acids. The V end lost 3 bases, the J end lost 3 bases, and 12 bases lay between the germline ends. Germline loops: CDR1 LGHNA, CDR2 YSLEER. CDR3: CASSQTPGYNQPQHF. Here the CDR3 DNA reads TGCGCCAGCAGCCAGACCCCAGGGTACAATCAGCCCCAGCATTTT.

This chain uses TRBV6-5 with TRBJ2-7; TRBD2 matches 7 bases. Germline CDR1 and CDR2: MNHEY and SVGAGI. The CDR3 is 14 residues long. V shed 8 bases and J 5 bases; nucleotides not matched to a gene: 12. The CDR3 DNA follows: TGTGCCAGCGGCAACGGCGGGGGTCACAACGAGCAGTACTTC. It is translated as CASGNGGGHNEQYF.

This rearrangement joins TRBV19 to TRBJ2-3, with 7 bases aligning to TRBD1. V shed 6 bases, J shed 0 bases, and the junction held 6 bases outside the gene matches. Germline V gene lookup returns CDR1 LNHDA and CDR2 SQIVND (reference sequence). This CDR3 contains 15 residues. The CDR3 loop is CASSLTGSSTDTQYF. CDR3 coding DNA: TGTGCCAGTAGCCTGACAGGGTCCAGCACAGATACGCAGTATTTT.

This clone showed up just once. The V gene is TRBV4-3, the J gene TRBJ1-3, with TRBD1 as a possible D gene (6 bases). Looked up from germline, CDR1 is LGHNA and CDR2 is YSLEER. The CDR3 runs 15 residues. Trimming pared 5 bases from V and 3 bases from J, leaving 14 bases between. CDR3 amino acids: CASSVYRDGGNTIYF. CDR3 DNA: TGCGCCAGCAGCGTATACAGGGATGGTGGAAACACCATATATTTT.

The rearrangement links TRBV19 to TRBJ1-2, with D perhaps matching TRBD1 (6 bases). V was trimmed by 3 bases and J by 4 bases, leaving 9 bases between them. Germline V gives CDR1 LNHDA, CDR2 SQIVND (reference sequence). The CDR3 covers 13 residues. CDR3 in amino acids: CASSMGTLYGYTF. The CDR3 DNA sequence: TGTGCCAGTAGTATGGGGACACTCTATGGCTACACCTTC.

CDR3 in amino acids: CASSQDLYDRGYEQYF. In DNA, the CDR3 is TGCGCCAGCAGCCAAGATTTGTATGACAGGGGCTACGAGCAGTACTTC. V is TRBV4-3 and J is TRBJ2-7; 8 bases map to TRBD1. The CDR3 runs to 16 residues. Trimming took 0 bases from V and 3 from J; bases not matched to a gene: 7. In germline, CDR1 is LGHNA, CDR2 YSLEER.

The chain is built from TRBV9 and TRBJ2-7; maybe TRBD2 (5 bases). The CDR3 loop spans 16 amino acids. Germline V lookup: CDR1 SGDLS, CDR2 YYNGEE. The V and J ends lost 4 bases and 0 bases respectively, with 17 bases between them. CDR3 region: CASSTPEGQSSYEQYF. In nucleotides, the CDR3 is TGTGCCAGCAGCACCCCTGAGGGCCAGAGCTCCTACGAGCAGTACTTC.

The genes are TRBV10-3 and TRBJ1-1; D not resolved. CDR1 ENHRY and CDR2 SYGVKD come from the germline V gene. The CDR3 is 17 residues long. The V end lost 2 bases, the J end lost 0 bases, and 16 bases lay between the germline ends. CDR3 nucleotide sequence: TGTGCCATCAGTGAGAGACCCCCCGGGAATGTGAACACTGAAGCTTTCTTT. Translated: CAISERPPGNVNTEAFF.

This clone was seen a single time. In nucleotides, the CDR3 is TGTGCCAGCAGCTTACAGAACCTAGAGCAGTTCTTC. Translating gives CASSLQNLEQFF. The rearrangement joins TRBV9 to TRBJ2-1; the D is unclear. V lost 4 bases and J 10 bases, leaving 12 bases between the germline ends. The germline V gene encodes CDR1 SGDLS and CDR2 YYNGEE. The CDR3 sequence is 12 residues long.

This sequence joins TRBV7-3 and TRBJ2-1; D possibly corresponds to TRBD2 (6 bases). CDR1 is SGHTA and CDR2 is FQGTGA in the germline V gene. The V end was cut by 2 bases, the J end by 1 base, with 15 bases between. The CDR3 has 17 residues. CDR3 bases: TGTGCCAGCAGCTTAGGATGGGACTCGAGATCCTACAATGAGCAGTTCTTC. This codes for CASSLGWDSRSYNEQFF.

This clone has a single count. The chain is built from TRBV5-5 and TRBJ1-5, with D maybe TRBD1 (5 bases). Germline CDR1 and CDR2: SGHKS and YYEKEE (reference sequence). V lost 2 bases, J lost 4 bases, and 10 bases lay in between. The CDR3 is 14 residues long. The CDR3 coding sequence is TGTGCCAGCAGCTTAAGGGGAGGTAATCAGCCCCAGCATTTT. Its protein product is CASSLRGGNQPQHF.

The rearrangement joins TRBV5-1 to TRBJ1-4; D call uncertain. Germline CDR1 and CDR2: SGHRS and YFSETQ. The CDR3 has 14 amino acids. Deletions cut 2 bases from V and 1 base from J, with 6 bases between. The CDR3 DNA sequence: TGCGCCAGCAGCTTACTTGGAACTAATGAAAAACTGTTTTTT. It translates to CASSLLGTNEKLFF.

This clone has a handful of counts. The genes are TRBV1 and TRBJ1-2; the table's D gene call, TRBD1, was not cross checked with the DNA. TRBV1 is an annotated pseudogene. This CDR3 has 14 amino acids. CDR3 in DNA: TGCACCAGCAGCCAAGATCCAGCTAACTATGGCTACACCTTC. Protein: CTSSQDPANYGYTF.

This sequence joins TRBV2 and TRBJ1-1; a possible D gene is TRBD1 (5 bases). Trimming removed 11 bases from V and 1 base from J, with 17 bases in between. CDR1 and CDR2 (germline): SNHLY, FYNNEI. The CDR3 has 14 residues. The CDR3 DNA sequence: TGTGCCTCCTTGAGGGGAGGGAGGAACACTGAAGCTTTCTTT. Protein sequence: CASLRGGRNTEAFF.

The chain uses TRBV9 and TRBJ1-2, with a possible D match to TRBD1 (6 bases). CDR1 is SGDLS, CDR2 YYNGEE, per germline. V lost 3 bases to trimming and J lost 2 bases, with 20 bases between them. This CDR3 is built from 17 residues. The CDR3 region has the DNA TGTGCCAGCAGCGGGCAAACTAGGACAGATTCCAACTATGGCTACACCTTC. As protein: CASSGQTRTDSNYGYTF.

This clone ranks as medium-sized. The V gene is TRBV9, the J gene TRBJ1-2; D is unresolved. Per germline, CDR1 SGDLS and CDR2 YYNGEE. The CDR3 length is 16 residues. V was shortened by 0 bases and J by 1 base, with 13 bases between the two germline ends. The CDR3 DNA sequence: TGTGCCAGCAGCGTAGTTGGCACCTCCTTTAACTATGGCTACACCTTC. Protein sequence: CASSVVGTSFNYGYTF.

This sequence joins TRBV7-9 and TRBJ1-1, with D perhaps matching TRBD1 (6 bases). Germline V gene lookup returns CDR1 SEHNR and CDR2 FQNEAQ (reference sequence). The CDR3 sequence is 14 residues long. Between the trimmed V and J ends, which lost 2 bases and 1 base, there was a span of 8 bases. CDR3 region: CASSLSQGNTEAFF. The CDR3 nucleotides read TGTGCCAGCAGCTTATCACAGGGGAACACTGAAGCTTTCTTT. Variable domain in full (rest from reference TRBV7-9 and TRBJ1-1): DTGVSQNPRHKITKRGQNVTFRCDPISEHNRLYWYRQTLGQGPEFLTYFQNEAQLEKSRLLSDRFSAERPKGSFSTLEIQRTEQGDSAMYLCASSLSQGNTEAFFGQGTRLTVV.

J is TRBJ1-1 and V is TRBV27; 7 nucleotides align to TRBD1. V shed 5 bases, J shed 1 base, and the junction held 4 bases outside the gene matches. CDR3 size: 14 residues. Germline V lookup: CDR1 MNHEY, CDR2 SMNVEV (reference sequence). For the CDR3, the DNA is TGTGCCAGCAGTCCGCGACAGGGGAACACTGAAGCTTTCTTT. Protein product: CASSPRQGNTEAFF.

The CDR3 spells CASIGAGVPEAFF. The DNA for the CDR3 is TGTGCCAGCATTGGCGCAGGGGTCCCTGAAGCTTTCTTT. The rearrangement joins TRBV25-1 to TRBJ1-1, with a weak D call TRBD1 (6 bases). Trimming took off 7 bases at V and 6 bases at J, with 15 bases between the two ends. There are 13 residues in the CDR3. Germline V lookup: CDR1 MGHDK, CDR2 SYGVNS.

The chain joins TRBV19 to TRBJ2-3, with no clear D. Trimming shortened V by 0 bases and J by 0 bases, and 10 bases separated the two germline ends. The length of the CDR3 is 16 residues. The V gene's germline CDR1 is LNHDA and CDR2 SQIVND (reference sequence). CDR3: CASSIDLEASTDTQYF. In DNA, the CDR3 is TGTGCCAGTAGTATAGATCTAGAGGCTAGCACAGATACGCAGTATTTT.

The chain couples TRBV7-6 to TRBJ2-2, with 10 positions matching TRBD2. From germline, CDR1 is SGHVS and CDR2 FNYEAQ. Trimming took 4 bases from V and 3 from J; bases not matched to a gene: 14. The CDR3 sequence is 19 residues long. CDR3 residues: CASSSDLAGATGDTGELFF. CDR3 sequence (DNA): TGTGCCAGCAGCTCGGATCTAGCGGGGGCCACTGGTGACACCGGGGAGCTGTTTTTT.

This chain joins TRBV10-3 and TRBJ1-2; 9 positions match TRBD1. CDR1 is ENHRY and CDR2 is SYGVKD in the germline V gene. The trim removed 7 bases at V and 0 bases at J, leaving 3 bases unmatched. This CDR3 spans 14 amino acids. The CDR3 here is CAITGQGPNYGYTF. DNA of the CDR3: TGTGCCATCACCGGACAGGGGCCTAACTATGGCTACACCTTC.